This TCR beta chain was sequenced in a study of cytomegalovirus exposure and HLA in healthy donors. With V trimmed by 2 bases and J by 0 bases, 8 bases remained unmatched. This CDR3 spans 17 amino acids. The germline CDR1 and CDR2 sequences are SGHRS and YFSETQ. Primers for the PCR totalled 60 Vbeta and 13 Jbeta. Sequencing used immunoSEQ multiplex PCR; TCRdb keeps in-frame clones, though not all of them. Seen here are 54,000 or so clones, roughly 53% observed once, and the top ten hold 12%. This TCR derives from a human donor in good health. V usage is TRBV5-1 and J usage is TRBJ2-1, with 7 bases lining up with TRBD2. The sample was PBMCs. CDR3 region: CASSLPASGSSYNEQFF. CDR3 sequence (DNA): TGCGCCAGCAGCTTACCGGCTAGCGGAAGCTCCTACAATGAGCAGTTCTTC.